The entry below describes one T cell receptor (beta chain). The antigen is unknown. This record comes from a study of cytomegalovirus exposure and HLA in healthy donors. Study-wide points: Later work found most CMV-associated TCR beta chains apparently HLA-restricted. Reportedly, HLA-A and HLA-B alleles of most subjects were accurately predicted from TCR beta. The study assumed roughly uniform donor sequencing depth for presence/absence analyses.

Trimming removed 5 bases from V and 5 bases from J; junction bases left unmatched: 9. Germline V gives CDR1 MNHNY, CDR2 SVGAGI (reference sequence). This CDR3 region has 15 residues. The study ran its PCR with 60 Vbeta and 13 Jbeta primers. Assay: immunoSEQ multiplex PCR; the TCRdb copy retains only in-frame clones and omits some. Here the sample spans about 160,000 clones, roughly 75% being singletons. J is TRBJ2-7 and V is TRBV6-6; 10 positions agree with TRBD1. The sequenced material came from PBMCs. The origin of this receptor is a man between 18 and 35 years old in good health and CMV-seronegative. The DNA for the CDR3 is TGTGCCAGCAGTGAGCGGACAGGGGGAGTCGACGAGCAGTACTTC. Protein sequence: CASSERTGGVDEQYF.